The sequence of this TCR beta chain was determined in a study of shared clonotypes between healthy human individuals. V was shortened by 6 bases and J by 5 bases, with 11 bases between the two germline ends. The CDR3 consists of 13 residues. Germline V gene data show CDR1 as LNHDA and CDR2 as SQIVND (reference sequence). This clone has just one count. Its antigen is undetermined. Profiling relied on immunoSEQ multiplex PCR, and the TCRdb table lists in-frame clones only, not all of them. The data hold millions of clones, with around 94% observed a single time. Broader study findings: For naive CD4 cells, roughly 4.8% of clonotypes were shared across a few donors.

This receptor was identified in a man aged 18 to 29 in good health. The source material was naive CD4+ T cells sorted from blood. The sample's subset: CD45RA+ positively selected. The rearrangement links TRBV19 to TRBJ1-5, with D maybe TRBD1 (5 bases). The CDR3 DNA is TGTGCCAGTAGGCCCACGGGGGATCAGCCCCAGCATTTT. Its protein product is CASRPTGDQPQHF.